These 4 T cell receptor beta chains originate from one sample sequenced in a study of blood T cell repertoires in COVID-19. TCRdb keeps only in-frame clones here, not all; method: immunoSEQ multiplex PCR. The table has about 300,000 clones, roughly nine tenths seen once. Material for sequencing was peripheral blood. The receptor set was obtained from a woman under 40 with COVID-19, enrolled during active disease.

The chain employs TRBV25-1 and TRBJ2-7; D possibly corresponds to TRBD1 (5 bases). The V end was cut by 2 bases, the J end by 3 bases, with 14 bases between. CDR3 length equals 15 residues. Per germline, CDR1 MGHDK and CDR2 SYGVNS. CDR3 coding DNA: TGTGCCAGCAGTGAAGGGCAGGGCCAAATCTACGAGCAGTACTTC. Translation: CASSEGQGQIYEQYF.

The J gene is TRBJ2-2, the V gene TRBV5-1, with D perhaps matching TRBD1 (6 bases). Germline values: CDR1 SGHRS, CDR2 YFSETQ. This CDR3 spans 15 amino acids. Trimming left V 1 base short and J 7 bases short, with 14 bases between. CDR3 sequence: CASSLSQGGGGELFF. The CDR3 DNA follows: TGCGCCAGCAGCTTGTCACAGGGTGGAGGCGGGGAGCTGTTTTTT.

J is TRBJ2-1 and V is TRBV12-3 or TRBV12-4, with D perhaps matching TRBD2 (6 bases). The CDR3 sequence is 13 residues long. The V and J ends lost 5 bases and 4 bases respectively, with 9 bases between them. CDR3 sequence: CASSLTRYNEQFF. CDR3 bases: TGTGCCAGCAGTCTGACTAGGTACAATGAGCAGTTCTTC.

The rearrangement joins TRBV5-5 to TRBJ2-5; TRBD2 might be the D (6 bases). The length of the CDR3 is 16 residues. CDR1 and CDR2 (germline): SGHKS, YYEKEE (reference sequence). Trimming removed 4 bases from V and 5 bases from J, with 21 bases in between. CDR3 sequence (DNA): TGTGCCAGCAGCAACTTGGCCGGCCAAGGGAGGGAGACCCAGTACTTC. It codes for CASSNLAGQGRETQYF.